One and the same sample provided the 25 T cell receptor beta chains below, sequenced in a study of persistence of HIV-infected CD4 T cells. No antigen is known for these receptors. Nonspecific anti-CD3/anti-CD28 bead stimulation represents the broad CD4+ T cell repertoire. Responding CD4+ T cells were sorted by upregulation of both CD40 ligand and CD69. Sequencing used immunoSEQ version 4 in survey mode. The protocol was immunoSEQ multiplex PCR, while the TCRdb copy is restricted to in-frame clones and leaves out a portion. The table includes about 40,000 clones, about 91% detected once. The sample in question was CD4+ T cells sorted from PBMCs after approximately 19-hour stimulation, obtained from a patient who received antiretroviral therapy. These receptors were taken from an adult man with HIV who was CMV-seropositive.

The rearrangement uses TRBV10-1 and TRBJ1-2; D remains unclear. Germline assignment: CDR1 WNHNN and CDR2 SYGVQD (reference sequence). There are 13 residues in the CDR3. Trimming removed 2 bases from V and 1 base from J, with 5 bases in between. This CDR3 is CASSEGINYGYTF. As DNA, the CDR3 is TGCGCCAGCAGTGAGGGTATTAACTATGGCTACACCTTC.

This chain joins TRBV6-2 or TRBV6-3 and TRBJ2-7, with 7 bases aligning to TRBD1. CDR3 length equals 13 residues. In germline, CDR1 is MNHEY, CDR2 SVGEGT. V trimming: 5 bases; J trimming: 5 bases; junction bases outside the gene matches: 6. CDR3 sequence reads: CASSRTGPNEQYF. The CDR3, as DNA: TGTGCCAGCAGTAGGACAGGCCCCAACGAGCAGTACTTC.

Points on this clone: It may be a read error: a sequence one base away is much more abundant. Other nucleotide sequences in the sample specify the same CDR3. The V gene is TRBV19, the J gene TRBJ1-6; a weak D match, TRBD1 (5 bases). Germline assignment: CDR1 LNHDA and CDR2 SQIVND (reference sequence). The CDR3 contains 14 residues. V was clipped by 3 bases and J by 7 bases, with 10 bases between them. The CDR3, as DNA: TGTGCCAGTAGTATCTCCCAGGGCAATTCACCCCTCCACTTT. Amino acid sequence: CASSISQGNSPLHF.

The chain recombines TRBV25-1 with TRBJ1-2; D possibly corresponds to TRBD1 (5 bases). The CDR3 is 17 residues long. The germline gives CDR1 MGHDK, CDR2 SYGVNS. With 1 base removed from V and 5 bases from J, the gap between germline ends came to 20 bases. CDR3 amino acids: CASSESGRMTVLYGYTF. The CDR3 nucleotides read TGTGCCAGCAGTGAATCAGGGAGGATGACAGTTCTTTATGGCTACACCTTC.

The rearrangement uses TRBV19 and TRBJ1-5, with 7 bases aligning to TRBD1. The J segment lost 7 bases and the V segment lost 5 bases, leaving 8 bases of the junction unmatched. CDR3 length equals 14 residues. CDR1 is LNHDA, CDR2 SQIVND, per germline (reference sequence). The CDR3 protein is CASSFTGTEQPQHF. CDR3 sequence (DNA): TGTGCCAGTAGTTTTACAGGGACAGAGCAGCCCCAGCATTTT.

The chain carries TRBV19 and TRBJ2-1, with 9 nucleotides matching TRBD1. V was pared by 8 bases and J by 6 bases, with 8 bases of the junction left unmatched. The CDR3 consists of 14 residues. Looked up from germline, CDR1 is LNHDA and CDR2 is SQIVND (reference sequence). In DNA, the CDR3 is TGTGCCAGTGGAGACAGGGGGACCCTCAATGAGCAGTTCTTC. This encodes CASGDRGTLNEQFF.

This chain links TRBV5-6 with TRBJ1-3, with a weak D call TRBD1 (5 bases). The CDR3 spans 14 residues. Germline CDR1 and CDR2: SGHDT and YYEEEE. With 1 base removed from V and 2 bases from J, the gap between germline ends came to 7 bases. The CDR3 region is CASSLQGAGNTIYF. CDR3 in DNA: TGTGCCAGCAGCTTGCAGGGAGCTGGAAACACCATATATTTT.

The chain has TRBV7-9 and TRBJ1-4; D uncertain. CDR3 length: 16 amino acids. V was cut by 5 bases and J by 4 bases, with 17 bases left in between. CDR1 and CDR2 from the germline V gene are SEHNR and FQNEAQ (reference sequence). The CDR3 DNA follows: TGTGCCAGCAGCCCACTTTTTGAGCTGTTTAATGAAAAACTGTTTTTT. Its protein product is CASSPLFELFNEKLFF.

The chain is built from TRBV14 and TRBJ2-7; D possibly corresponds to TRBD1 (5 bases). Germline lookup yields CDR1 SGHDN and CDR2 FVKESK. V gave up 1 base and J gave up 3 bases, with 10 bases separating them. This CDR3 has 14 residues. The CDR3 region is CASSQGQFYYEQYF. CDR3 DNA: TGTGCCAGCAGCCAAGGACAGTTCTACTACGAGCAGTACTTC.

This clone appeared a few times. The genes are TRBV19 and TRBJ1-1; TRBD1 matches at 9 bases. The germline CDR1 and CDR2 sequences are LNHDA and SQIVND (reference sequence). This CDR3 contains 15 residues. With V trimmed by 5 bases and J by 6 bases, 10 bases remained unmatched. As DNA, the CDR3 is TGTGCCAGTAGTCGGGACAGGGAAGGTTCGGCTGAAGCTTTCTTT. Translated: CASSRDREGSAEAFF.

The chain uses TRBV28 and TRBJ1-5; maybe TRBD1 (5 bases). Trimming stripped 5 bases from V and 4 bases from J, with 12 bases between. Germline-derived CDR1 and CDR2 are MDHEN and SYDVKM. The CDR3 spans 14 residues. The CDR3 sequence is CASSTGAGNQPQHF. The CDR3 DNA sequence: TGTGCCAGCAGTACCGGGGCAGGGAATCAGCCCCAGCATTTT. Supplemented by reference TRBV28 and TRBJ1-5, the full variable domain reads DVKVTQSSRYLVKRTGEKVFLECVQDMDHENMFWYRQDPGLGLRLIYFSYDVKMKEKGDIPEGYSVSREKKERFSLILESASTNQTSMYLCASSTGAGNQPQHFGDGTRLSIL.

The rearrangement links TRBV7-2 to TRBJ1-5; D call uncertain. The CDR3 runs 15 residues. Trimming took 0 bases from V and 0 from J, leaving 6 bases between them. CDR1 and CDR2 from the germline V gene are SGHTA and FQGNSA. The CDR3, as DNA: TGTGCCAGCAGCTTAGCTCGCAGTAGCAATCAGCCCCAGCATTTT. It translates to CASSLARSSNQPQHF. Using reference TRBV7-2 and TRBJ1-5 for the parts outside the CDR3, the full variable domain is GAGVSQSPSNKVTEKGKDVELRCDPISGHTALYWYRQSLGQGLEFLIYFQGNSAPDKSGLPSDRFSAERTGGSVSTLTIQRTQQEDSAVYLCASSLARSSNQPQHFGDGTRLSIL.

The chain's CDR3 is CASSYWGNNEQFF. For the CDR3, the DNA is TGTGCCAGCAGTTACTGGGGTAACAATGAGCAGTTCTTC. V is TRBV6-5 and J is TRBJ2-1, with D hard to call. Germline loops: CDR1 MNHEY, CDR2 SVGAGI. V dropped 1 base and J dropped 5 bases, with 6 bases sitting between them. The CDR3 length is 13 residues.

The chain links TRBV4-1 to TRBJ1-6; D uncertain. The CDR3 is 14 residues long. V lost 1 base, J lost 8 bases, and 9 bases lay in between. Germline V gene lookup returns CDR1 MGHRA and CDR2 YSYEKL. The CDR3 DNA reads as TGCGCCAGCAGCCAAGTCAGGACCCATTCACCCCTCCACTTT. Protein: CASSQVRTHSPLHF.

This CDR3 reads CASSLHWGRDTGELFF. CDR3 coding DNA: TGCGCCAGCAGCCTCCACTGGGGGAGGGACACCGGGGAGCTGTTTTTT. The chain combines TRBV4-1 with TRBJ2-2; TRBD2 agrees at 7 bases. With 4 bases clipped from V and 3 bases from J, the junction kept 8 bases outside the gene matches. Germline V gene data show CDR1 as MGHRA and CDR2 as YSYEKL. CDR3 length: 16 residues.

V usage is TRBV14 and J usage is TRBJ2-1; 8 nucleotides line up with TRBD2. Germline V lookup: CDR1 SGHDN, CDR2 FVKESK. The CDR3 is made up of 17 amino acids. The V segment lost 0 bases and the J segment 0 bases; nucleotides outside the gene matches: 4. The CDR3: CASSQDWSGSSYNEQFF. The CDR3, as DNA: TGTGCCAGCAGCCAAGATTGGAGCGGGAGCTCCTACAATGAGCAGTTCTTC.

This clone was seen only once. This rearrangement joins TRBV6-5 to TRBJ1-4, with D unclear. Trimming left V 7 bases short and J 8 bases short, with 17 bases between. CDR1 and CDR2 from the germline V gene are MNHEY and SVGAGI. This CDR3 spans 14 amino acids. The CDR3 reads CASKVFPQSEKLFF. CDR3 nucleotide sequence: TGTGCCAGCAAAGTCTTCCCTCAGAGCGAAAAACTGTTTTTT.

V is TRBV29-1 and J is TRBJ2-7; 11 bases align to TRBD1. The trim removed 6 bases at V and 1 base at J, leaving 5 bases unmatched. There are 14 residues in the CDR3. The germline V gene encodes CDR1 SQVTM and CDR2 ANQGSEA. CDR3 nucleotides: TGCAGCGTAGCCGGGACAGGGGGTTCCTACGAGCAGTACTTC. As protein: CSVAGTGGSYEQYF.

The chain carries TRBV5-1 and TRBJ2-5, with 9 bases aligning to TRBD1. Germline V gene lookup returns CDR1 SGHRS and CDR2 YFSETQ. V lost 0 bases, J lost 5 bases, and 8 bases stayed unmatched. This CDR3 has 16 residues. The CDR3 spells CASSLVTGGLGETQYF. The CDR3 nucleotides read TGCGCCAGCAGCTTGGTTACAGGGGGCTTGGGGGAGACCCAGTACTTC.

This clone was counted once. The chain joins TRBV19 to TRBJ2-7; D ambiguous. This CDR3 has 14 residues. Germline assignment: CDR1 LNHDA and CDR2 SQIVND (reference sequence). V lost 1 base and J lost 5, with 12 bases in between. The CDR3 spells CASSIGLLRNEQYF. In DNA form, the CDR3 reads TGTGCCAGTAGTATAGGGCTCCTTCGGAACGAGCAGTACTTC. The variable domain in full, completed from reference TRBV19 and TRBJ2-7, reads DGGITQSPKYLFRKEGQNVTLSCEQNLNHDAMYWYRQDPGQGLRLIYYSQIVNDFQKGDIAEGYSVSREKKESFPLTVTSAQKNPTAFYLCASSIGLLRNEQYFGPGTRLTVT.

The chain combines TRBV5-1 with TRBJ1-5; no definite D call. Germline V lookup: CDR1 SGHRS, CDR2 YFSETQ. V lost 4 bases, J lost 5 bases, and 10 bases lay in between. This CDR3 is built from 13 residues. CDR3 sequence: CASSPAGDQPQHF. The DNA for the CDR3 is TGCGCCAGCAGCCCGGCCGGGGATCAGCCCCAGCATTTT.

This clone came up once. The chain uses TRBV2 and TRBJ2-5; D gene ambiguous. From germline, CDR1 is SNHLY and CDR2 FYNNEI. Between the trimmed V and J ends, which lost 4 bases and 3 bases, there was a span of 3 bases. CDR3 size: 11 residues. Here the CDR3 reads CASSVKETQYF. The CDR3 DNA sequence: TGTGCCAGCAGTGTAAAAGAGACCCAGTACTTC. The variable domain in full, with the rest retrieved from reference TRBV2 and TRBJ2-5, is EPEVTQTPSHQVTQMGQEVILRCVPISNHLYFYWYRQILGQKVEFLVSFYNNEISEKSEIFDDQFSVERPDGSNFTLKIRSTKLEDSAMYFCASSVKETQYFGPGTRLLVL.

For the CDR3, the DNA is TGTGCCTGGAGTGTGGGGGCCAACGTCCTGACTTTC. Its translation: CAWSVGANVLTF. The chain couples TRBV30 to TRBJ2-6; D not certain. The germline V gene has CDR1 GTSNPN and CDR2 SVGIG (reference sequence). With 0 bases removed from V and 4 bases from J, the gap between germline ends came to 1 base. There are 12 residues in the CDR3.

This sequence joins TRBV11-1 and TRBJ2-6, with 7 bases fitting TRBD1. V lost 7 bases to trimming and J lost 2 bases; unmatched junction nucleotides: 8. The CDR3 length is 16 residues. CDR1 SGHAT and CDR2 FQDESV come from the germline V gene (reference sequence). CDR3 DNA: TGTGCCAGCACCCCGCAAGGGGGCGCTGGGGCCAACGTCCTGACTTTC. This encodes CASTPQGGAGANVLTF.

The genes are TRBV19 and TRBJ2-7; D not resolved. V lost 1 base and J lost 0, with 10 bases in between. The CDR3 contains 15 residues. Per germline, CDR1 LNHDA and CDR2 SQIVND (reference sequence). The CDR3 DNA reads TGTGCCAGTAGTATAGCCGCTCGTAGCTCCTACGAGCAGTACTTC. The encoded protein is CASSIAARSSYEQYF.